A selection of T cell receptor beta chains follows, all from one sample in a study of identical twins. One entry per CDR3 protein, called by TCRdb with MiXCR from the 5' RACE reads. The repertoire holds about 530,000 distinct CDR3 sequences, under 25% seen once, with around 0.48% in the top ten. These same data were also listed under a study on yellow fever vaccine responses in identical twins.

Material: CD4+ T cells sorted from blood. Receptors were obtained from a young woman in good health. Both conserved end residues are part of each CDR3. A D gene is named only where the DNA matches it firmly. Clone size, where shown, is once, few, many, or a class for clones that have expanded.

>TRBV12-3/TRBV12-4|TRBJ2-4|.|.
CASSLNLAKNIQYF
TGTGCCAGCAGTTTAAACTTAGCCAAAAACATTCAGTACTTC
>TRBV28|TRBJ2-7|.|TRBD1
CASSPGQGSEQYF
TGTGCCAGCAGTCCAGGACAGGGATCGGAGCAGTACTTC
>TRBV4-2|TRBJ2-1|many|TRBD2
CASSQDWASGAYNEQFF
TGTGCCAGCAGCCAAGACTGGGCTAGCGGGGCCTACAATGAGCAGTTCTTC
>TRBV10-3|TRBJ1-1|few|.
CAINRESGTEAFF
TGTGCCATCAACAGGGAGTCCGGGACTGAAGCTTTCTTT
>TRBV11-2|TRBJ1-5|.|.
CASSLGSGDPQHF
TGTGCCAGCAGCTTAGGCTCGGGGGACCCCCAGCATTTT
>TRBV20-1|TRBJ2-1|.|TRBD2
CSARDLVSLAGGNEQFF
TGCAGTGCTAGAGATTTAGTTTCACTAGCGGGAGGCAATGAGCAGTTCTTC
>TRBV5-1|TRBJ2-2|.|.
CASSLAWRTANTGELFF
TGCGCCAGCAGCTTGGCCTGGCGGACCGCGAACACCGGGGAGCTGTTTTTT
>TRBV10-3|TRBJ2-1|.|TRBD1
CAIDRGRNEQFF
TGTGCCATTGACAGGGGAAGGAATGAGCAGTTCTTC
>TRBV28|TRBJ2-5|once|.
CASRVSPAVETQYF
TGTGCCAGCAGAGTAAGCCCGGCAGTAGAGACCCAGTACTTC
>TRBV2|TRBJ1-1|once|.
CASSGAWDGTEAFF
TGTGCCAGCTCAGGGGCGTGGGACGGAACTGAAGCTTTCTTT
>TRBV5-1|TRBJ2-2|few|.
CASSLSGENTGELFF
TGCGCCAGCAGCTTGTCGGGGGAGAACACCGGGGAGCTGTTTTTT
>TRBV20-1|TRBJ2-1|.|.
CSARDGSPVREQFF
TGCAGTGCTAGAGATGGGAGTCCGGTCCGGGAGCAGTTCTTC
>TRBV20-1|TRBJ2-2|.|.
CSARNPGHHTGELFF
TGCAGTGCTAGGAACCCGGGACATCACACCGGGGAGCTGTTTTTT
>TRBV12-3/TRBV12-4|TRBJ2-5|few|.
CASSFDRQETQYF
TGTGCCAGCAGTTTCGACAGGCAAGAGACCCAGTACTTC
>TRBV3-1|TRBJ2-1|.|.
CASSQGRRAPNEQFF
TGTGCCAGCAGCCAAGGTCGGCGGGCGCCCAATGAGCAGTTCTTC
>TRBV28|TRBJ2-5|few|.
CASSRRTSQETQYF
TGTGCCAGCAGTCGACGGACATCCCAAGAGACCCAGTACTTC
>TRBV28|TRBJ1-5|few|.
CASSYGGPQHF
TGTGCCAGCAGTTACGGAGGGCCCCAGCATTTT
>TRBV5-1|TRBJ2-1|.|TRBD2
CASSLAPSGSYNEQFF
TGCGCCAGCAGCTTGGCTCCTAGCGGTTCCTACAATGAGCAGTTCTTC
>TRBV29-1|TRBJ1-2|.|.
CSVQTQSANYGYTF
TGCAGCGTACAAACTCAGTCAGCTAACTATGGCTACACCTTC
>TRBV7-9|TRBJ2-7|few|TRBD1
CASSQRTGGSAYEQYF
TGTGCCAGCAGCCAACGGACAGGGGGCTCTGCCTACGAGCAGTACTTC
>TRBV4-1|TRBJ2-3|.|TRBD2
CASSQLAGTTDTQYF
TGCGCCAGCAGCCAATTAGCGGGGACAACAGATACGCAGTATTTT
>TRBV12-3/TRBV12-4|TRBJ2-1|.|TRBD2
CASSRGTSGSTEQFF
TGTGCCAGCAGTCGGGGGACTAGCGGGTCGACCGAGCAGTTCTTC
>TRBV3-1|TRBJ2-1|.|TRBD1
CASSQPGTAYNEQFF
TGTGCCAGCAGCCAGCCCGGGACAGCTTACAATGAGCAGTTCTTC
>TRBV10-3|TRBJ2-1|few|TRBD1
CAIRTGGVNEQFF
TGTGCCATCAGGACAGGGGGAGTCAATGAGCAGTTCTTC
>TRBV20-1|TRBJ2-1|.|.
CSARSQGGSSYNEQFF
TGCAGTGCTAGATCCCAGGGGGGGAGCTCCTACAATGAGCAGTTCTTC
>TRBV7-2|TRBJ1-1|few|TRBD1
CASRRTGSIPEAFF
TGTGCCAGCAGACGGACAGGGAGTATCCCTGAAGCTTTCTTT
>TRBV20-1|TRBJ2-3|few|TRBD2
CSASSGSFDTQYF
TGCAGTGCTAGTAGCGGGAGCTTTGATACGCAGTATTTT
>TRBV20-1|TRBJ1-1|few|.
CSAPHTAGVNTEAFF
TGCAGTGCACCGCACACGGCAGGTGTGAACACTGAAGCTTTCTTT
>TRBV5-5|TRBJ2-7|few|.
CASLLAPDEQYF
TGTGCCAGCCTTTTAGCCCCGGATGAGCAGTACTTC
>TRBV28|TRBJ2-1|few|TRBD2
CASRRPGGGDEQFF
TGTGCCAGCAGGAGGCCGGGAGGGGGAGATGAGCAGTTCTTC
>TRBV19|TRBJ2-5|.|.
CASSRRQSQETQYF
TGTGCCAGTAGTAGACGACAGAGCCAAGAGACCCAGTACTTC
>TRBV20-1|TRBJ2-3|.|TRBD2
CSARGTRILSTDTQYF
TGCAGTGCTAGAGGGACTAGGATTTTGAGCACAGATACGCAGTATTTT
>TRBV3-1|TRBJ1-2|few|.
CASTLTAAGYGYTF
TGTGCCAGCACCCTGACGGCTGCGGGCTATGGCTACACCTTC
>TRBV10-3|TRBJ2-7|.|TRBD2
CAISETSGGIYEQYF
TGTGCCATCAGTGAGACTAGCGGAGGGATCTACGAGCAGTACTTC
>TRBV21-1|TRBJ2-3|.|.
CASSNFSGNDTDTQYF
TGTGCCAGCAGCAACTTTAGCGGGAATGACACAGATACGCAGTATTTT
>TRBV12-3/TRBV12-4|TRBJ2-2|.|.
CATTRDNANTGELFF
TGTGCCACTACGAGGGACAACGCGAACACCGGGGAGCTGTTTTTT
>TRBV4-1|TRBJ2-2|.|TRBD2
CASSLAGGDTGELFF
TGCGCCAGCAGCCTAGCGGGAGGCGACACCGGGGAGCTGTTTTTT
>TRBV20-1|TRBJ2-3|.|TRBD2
CSASTSGRPRASTDTQYF
TGCAGTGCTTCGACTAGCGGGAGGCCCCGTGCTAGCACAGATACGCAGTATTTT
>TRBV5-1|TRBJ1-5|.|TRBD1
CASSRASVDRVSNQPQHF
TGCGCCAGCAGCCGAGCAAGCGTCGACAGGGTGAGCAATCAGCCCCAGCATTTT
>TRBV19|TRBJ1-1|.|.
CASSQQGGFGTEAFF
TGTGCCAGTAGCCAGCAGGGAGGGTTTGGCACTGAAGCTTTCTTT
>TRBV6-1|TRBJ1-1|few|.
CASRRGSAAGTEAFF
TGTGCCAGCAGGAGAGGGTCAGCGGCGGGTACTGAAGCTTTCTTT
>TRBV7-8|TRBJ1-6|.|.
CASSLEAGRGNSPLHF
TGTGCCAGCAGCTTAGAGGCGGGGCGCGGAAATTCACCCCTCCACTTT